What follows are 22 T cell receptor beta chains derived from one specimen sequenced in a study of T cell responses to AZD1222 COVID-19 vaccine. Some clones are missing from TCRdb's copy, which holds only in-frame ones; the method was immunoSEQ multiplex PCR. The sample has some 85,000 clones, roughly nine tenths seen once; the top ten hold 24%. Sequencing was performed on peripheral blood, taken on day 0 of AZD1222 vaccination. These receptors were collected from an adult in good health.

This sequence joins TRBV7-9 and TRBJ2-2, with 8 bases fitting TRBD1. The germline V gene encodes CDR1 SEHNR and CDR2 FQNEAQ (reference sequence). The ends lost 4 bases at V and 3 bases at J; junction bases unmatched: 10. The CDR3 has 17 amino acids. CDR3 amino acids: CASSSHVDRAYTGELFF. The DNA for the CDR3 is TGTGCCAGCAGCTCACATGTGGACAGGGCTTACACCGGGGAGCTGTTTTTT.

This chain connects TRBV11-2 to TRBJ2-1; D ambiguous. CDR3 length equals 13 residues. The germline V gene has CDR1 SGHAT and CDR2 FQNNGV. Trimming removed 5 bases at V and 5 bases at J, with 10 bases between. CDR3 DNA: TGTGCCAGCAGCCCTCGACGAGACAATGAGCAGTTCTTC. The encoded protein is CASSPRRDNEQFF.

The chain has TRBV2 and TRBJ1-2; TRBD1 might be the D (6 bases). The CDR3 totals 16 residues. The germline CDR1 and CDR2 sequences are SNHLY and FYNNEI. V shed 6 bases and J shed 6 bases, with 23 bases lying between them. The CDR3 loop reads CASSFTRGGVEDGYTF. The CDR3 bases are TGTGCCAGCAGCTTCACCCGCGGGGGCGTGGAGGATGGCTACACCTTC.

This chain joins TRBV2 and TRBJ1-5, with D maybe TRBD1 (5 bases). The V gene lost 8 bases and the J gene lost 5 bases, with 13 bases spanning the gap. Per germline, CDR1 SNHLY and CDR2 FYNNEI. The CDR3 has 13 amino acids. In DNA, the CDR3 is TGTGCCAGCGGGGGAGGGTTCGATCAGCCCCAGCATTTT. It yields the protein CASGGGFDQPQHF.

This clone was recorded only once. This rearrangement joins TRBV9 to TRBJ1-4; D is possibly TRBD1 (6 bases). Trimming removed 3 bases from V and 8 bases from J, with 20 bases in between. The CDR3 covers 16 residues. Germline loops: CDR1 SGDLS, CDR2 YYNGEE. The DNA for the CDR3 is TGTGCCAGCAGCGCCAGACAGGATCCTGGGAGGGAAAAACTGTTTTTT. This translates into CASSARQDPGREKLFF.

The gene calls are TRBV9 and TRBJ2-1, with D perhaps TRBD2 (5 bases). Germline CDR1 reads SGDLS; CDR2 reads YYNGEE. This CDR3 spans 12 amino acids. Between the trimmed V and J ends, which lost 4 bases and 8 bases, there was a span of 10 bases. The CDR3 loop is CASSPEGYEQFF. The CDR3 coding sequence is TGTGCCAGCAGCCCCGAGGGATATGAGCAGTTCTTC.

J is TRBJ1-1 and V is TRBV6-2 or TRBV6-3; no reliable D call. Germline assignment: CDR1 MNHEY and CDR2 SVGEGT. Trimming removed 2 bases at V and 1 base at J, with 5 bases between. This CDR3 region has 13 residues. This CDR3 reads CASSYARNTEAFF. The CDR3, as DNA: TGTGCCAGCAGTTACGCTAGGAACACTGAAGCTTTCTTT.

The chain carries TRBV18 and TRBJ2-5, with D unclear. Per the germline V gene, CDR1 is KGHSH and CDR2 is LQKENI. The CDR3 runs to 13 residues. The V and J ends lost 5 bases and 5 bases respectively, with 12 bases between them. CDR3 sequence (DNA): TGTGCCAGCTCATCCAATGAACTTGAGACCCAGTACTTC. Residues: CASSSNELETQYF.

The chain is built from TRBV19 and TRBJ1-1; D not certain. Trimming took 6 bases from V and 1 from J, leaving 9 bases between them. The CDR3 totals 13 residues. Germline V gene data show CDR1 as LNHDA and CDR2 as SQIVND (reference sequence). The CDR3 DNA reads TGTGCCAGTAGGGTCCAGACGAACACTGAAGCTTTCTTT. It codes for CASRVQTNTEAFF.

This clone showed up just a few times. This rearrangement joins TRBV7-2 to TRBJ2-7, with 12 bases matching TRBD2. The germline V gene encodes CDR1 SGHTA and CDR2 FQGNSA. This CDR3 spans 14 amino acids. Trimming removed 3 bases from V and 5 bases from J; junction bases left unmatched: 2. CDR3 protein: CASSLTSGSDEQYF. The CDR3, as DNA: TGTGCCAGCAGCTTGACTAGCGGGAGTGACGAGCAGTACTTC.

The J gene is TRBJ1-2, the V gene TRBV12-3 or TRBV12-4; D is undetermined. V was trimmed by 0 bases and J by 4 bases, leaving 6 bases between them. This CDR3 is 13 amino acids long. The CDR3, as DNA: TGTGCCAGCAGTTTAGCGCGGCGCTATGGCTACACCTTC. It yields the protein CASSLARRYGYTF.

This chain links TRBV18 with TRBJ1-5, with 8 nucleotides matching TRBD1. CDR1 is KGHSH and CDR2 is LQKENI in the germline V gene. The CDR3 contains 14 residues. V gave up 4 bases and J gave up 5 bases; unmatched junction bases: 4. CDR3: CASSLDRDYQPQHF. In DNA, the CDR3 is TGTGCCAGCTCACTGGACAGGGACTATCAGCCCCAGCATTTT.

This clone appeared once. This chain links TRBV3-1 (or the pseudogene TRBV3-2) with TRBJ2-2, with 9 bases lining up with TRBD2. V lost 0 bases, J lost 1 base, and 6 bases stayed unmatched. The CDR3 extends over 18 amino acids. Germline V gene lookup returns CDR1 LGHDT and CDR2 YNNKEL (reference sequence). The CDR3 nucleotides are TGTGCCAGCAGCCAAGATCCTAGACTAGCGGAGAACACCGGGGAGCTGTTTTTT. Translated, it gives CASSQDPRLAENTGELFF.

V gene TRBV29-1 combines with J gene TRBJ2-1, with TRBD1 matching over 7 bases. Looked up from germline, CDR1 is SQVTM and CDR2 is ANQGSEA. This CDR3 is 12 amino acids long. Trimming at V came to 2 bases and at J to 10 bases, leaving 5 bases not matched to a gene. CDR3 DNA sequence: TGCAGCGTTGAATCGGGACAGCGGGAGCAGTTCTTC. Protein sequence: CSVESGQREQFF.

This clone was observed a handful of times. The rearrangement links TRBV5-8 to TRBJ1-3; D is ambiguous. Germline CDR1 SGHTS, CDR2 YDEGEE. This CDR3 has 16 residues. Trimming removed 0 bases from V and 10 bases from J, with 20 bases in between. The CDR3 DNA sequence: TGTGCCAGCAGCTTGGTATCTGGGGTTAGACGAAGGACCATATATTTT. This gives the protein CASSLVSGVRRRTIYF. Complete variable domain (other parts from reference TRBV5-8 and TRBJ1-3): EAGVTQSPTHLIKTRGQQATLRCSPISGHTSVYWYQQALGLGLQFLLWYDEGEERNRGNFPPRFSGRQFPNYSSELNVNALELEDSALYLCASSLVSGVRRRTIYFGEGSWLTVV.

The chain's CDR3 is CASRLGQVTDTQYF. In DNA form, the CDR3 reads TGTGCCAGCAGATTAGGGCAGGTCACAGATACGCAGTATTTT. The V call is TRBV28, the J call TRBJ2-3; D is ambiguous. Trimming shortened V by 6 bases and J by 2 bases, and 12 bases separated the two germline ends. CDR3 length equals 14 residues. Germline V gene data show CDR1 as MDHEN and CDR2 as SYDVKM.

This clone appeared once. The V call is TRBV27, the J call TRBJ2-6; D gene unclear. V shed 4 bases and J shed 2 bases, with 0 bases lying between them. This CDR3 spans 12 amino acids. Germline V gene sequence: CDR1 MNHEY, CDR2 SMNVEV (reference sequence). CDR3 loop: CASSSGANVLTF. CDR3 nucleotide sequence: TGTGCCAGCAGTTCTGGGGCCAACGTCCTGACTTTC.

V and J are TRBV6-1 and TRBJ2-7; D not certain. V dropped 3 bases and J dropped 2 bases, with 8 bases sitting between them. The CDR3 consists of 13 residues. Germline V lookup: CDR1 MNHNS, CDR2 SASEGT. CDR3 sequence reads: CASSDVSPYEQYF. The CDR3 nucleotides read TGTGCCAGCAGTGACGTGTCTCCCTACGAGCAGTACTTC.

This chain uses TRBV27 with TRBJ1-4; D perhaps matches TRBD1 (5 bases). The CDR3 sequence is 15 residues long. Trimming took 6 bases from V and 7 from J, leaving 18 bases between them. The germline CDR1 and CDR2 sequences are MNHEY and SMNVEV (reference sequence). As DNA, the CDR3 is TGTGCCAGCAGCCTTCGGTGGGGGAAGGGTGAAAAACTGTTTTTT. It encodes CASSLRWGKGEKLFF.

The chain has TRBV6-1 and TRBJ1-5; D gene ambiguous. Trimming cost V 2 bases and J 2 bases, with 19 bases left between them. From germline, CDR1 is MNHNS and CDR2 SASEGT. The CDR3 length is 18 residues. CDR3 region: CASSEYETDILGNQPQHF. The CDR3 bases are TGTGCCAGCAGTGAATATGAGACGGATATCCTGGGCAATCAGCCCCAGCATTTT.

The chain combines TRBV2 with TRBJ1-5, with D possibly matching TRBD1 (6 bases). Germline values: CDR1 SNHLY, CDR2 FYNNEI. V lost 4 bases to trimming and J lost 1 base, with 8 bases between them. CDR3 size: 14 residues. The CDR3 is CASSGGQSNQPQHF. CDR3 nucleotide sequence: TGTGCCAGCAGTGGGGGGCAGAGCAATCAGCCCCAGCATTTT.

This clone has a handful of counts. The J gene is TRBJ1-5, the V gene TRBV30, with 10 positions matching TRBD1. In germline, CDR1 is GTSNPN, CDR2 SVGIG (reference sequence). Trimming removed 8 bases from V and 6 bases from J; junction bases left unmatched: 7. This CDR3 has 13 residues. The CDR3 DNA is TGTGCCGCTAAAGGGACAGGGGTTCAGCCCCAGCATTTT. Its translation: CAAKGTGVQPQHF.